This T cell receptor (beta chain) stems from a study of blood T cells in healthy people across ages. The length of the CDR3 is 12 residues. The germline CDR1 and CDR2 sequences are SQVTM and ANQGSEA. V lost 6 bases to trimming and J lost 0 bases, with 8 bases between them. PCR was performed a second time for roughly 6 to 12 cycles using a sample-barcoded 5' primer and a J-beta primer mix. TCRdb re-derived calls from the 5' RACE reads in MiXCR, one entry per CDR3 protein. The sample lists about 1.6 million distinct CDR3 sequences, almost 35% occurring once. Regarding the study as a whole: Naive T cell percentage showed a strong correlation with TCR beta diversity. Diversity of TCR beta per million T cells declined in a roughly linear way with age. Donors of long life had a larger count of naive CD4+ cells and greater diversity than aged donors.

Each donor had 8.5 to 10 milliliters of peripheral blood drawn. In the case of this clonotype: Its antigen is unknown.

The sequence derives from a woman in her twenties or thirties in good health. The sequencing sample was made of blood. This chain uses TRBV29-1 with TRBJ1-2, with unresolved D. CDR3 sequence reads: CSVYRANYGYTF. The DNA of the CDR3 is TGCAGCGTCTACAGAGCTAACTATGGCTACACCTTC.